The clone carrying this TCR beta chain was counted a few times. Antigen: not known. Treatment reported: oral pan-JAK inhibitor, 5-10 mg twice daily. V lost 2 bases and J lost 8; bases outside the gene matches: 5. Per germline, CDR1 MGHRA and CDR2 YSYEKL. This CDR3 contains 14 residues. The sample comes from a study of CD8+ T cells in alopecia areata. Whole-study context: Tofacitinib administration to treated patients was oral, at 5 to 10 mg twice daily. Dosing spanned 6 to 18 months on tofacitinib, then 6 months off drug. Findings of the study overall: Tofacitinib significantly brought down scalp clonality and expanded CD8+ clones among top 100. Baseline CD8+ expansion's link to response remains uncertain, as there was one nonresponder.

In each case, RNA was isolated and then reverse transcribed into cDNA as the sequencing template. The assay was immunoSEQ multiplex PCR, and TCRdb's table has in-frame clones only and misses some. The repertoire holds 150,000 to 200,000 clones, with about 54% as singletons. This sequence originates from a human donor with alopecia areata. The sequenced sample was CD4+ T cells sorted from blood, obtained at week 56, from a patient treated with tofacitinib. The chain uses TRBV4-1 and TRBJ2-1, with 8 bases that match TRBD2. CDR3 DNA: TGCGCCAGCAGCCAACCCGCCGGGAGGGATGAGCAGTTCTTC. Protein product: CASSQPAGRDEQFF.